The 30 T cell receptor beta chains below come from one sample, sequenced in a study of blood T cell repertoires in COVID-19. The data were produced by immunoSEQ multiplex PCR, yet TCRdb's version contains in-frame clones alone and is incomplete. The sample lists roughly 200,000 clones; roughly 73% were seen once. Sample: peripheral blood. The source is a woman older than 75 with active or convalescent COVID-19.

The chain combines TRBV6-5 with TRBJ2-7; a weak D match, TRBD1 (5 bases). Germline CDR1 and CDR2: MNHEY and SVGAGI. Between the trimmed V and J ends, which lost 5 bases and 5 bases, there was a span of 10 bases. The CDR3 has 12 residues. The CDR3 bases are TGTGCCAGCAGTAAGGGGTCGGACGAGCAGTACTTC. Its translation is CASSKGSDEQYF.

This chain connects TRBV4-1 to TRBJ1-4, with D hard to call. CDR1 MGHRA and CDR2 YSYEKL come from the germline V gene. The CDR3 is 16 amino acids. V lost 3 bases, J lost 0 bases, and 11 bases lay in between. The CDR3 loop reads CASSQLGSTTNEKLFF. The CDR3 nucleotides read TGCGCCAGCAGCCAGCTAGGCTCGACAACTAATGAAAAACTGTTTTTT.

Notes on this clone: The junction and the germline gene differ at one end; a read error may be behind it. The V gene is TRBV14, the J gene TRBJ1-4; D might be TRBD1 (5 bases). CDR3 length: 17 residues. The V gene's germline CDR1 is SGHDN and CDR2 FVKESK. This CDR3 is CASSQGAQLATNEKLFF. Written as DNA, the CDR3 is TGTGCCAGCAGTCAAGGGGCCCAGCTTGCAACTAATGAAAAACTGTTTTTT.

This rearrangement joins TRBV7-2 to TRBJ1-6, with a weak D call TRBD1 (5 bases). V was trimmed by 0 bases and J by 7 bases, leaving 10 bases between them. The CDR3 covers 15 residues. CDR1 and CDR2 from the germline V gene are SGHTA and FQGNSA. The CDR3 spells CASSLAVDRNSPLHF. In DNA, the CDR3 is TGTGCCAGCAGCTTAGCAGTTGACAGAAATTCACCCCTCCACTTT.

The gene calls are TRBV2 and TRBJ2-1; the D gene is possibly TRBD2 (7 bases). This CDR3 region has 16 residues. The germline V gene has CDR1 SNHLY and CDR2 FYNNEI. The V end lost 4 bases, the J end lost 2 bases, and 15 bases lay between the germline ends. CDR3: CASSARRGGAYNEQFF. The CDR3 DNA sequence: TGTGCCAGCAGTGCCCGGCGCGGGGGCGCCTACAATGAGCAGTTCTTC. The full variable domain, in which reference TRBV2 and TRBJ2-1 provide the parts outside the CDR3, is EPEVTQTPSHQVTQMGQEVILRCVPISNHLYFYWYRQILGQKVEFLVSFYNNEISEKSEIFDDQFSVERPDGSNFTLKIRSTKLEDSAMYFCASSARRGGAYNEQFFGPGTRLTVL.

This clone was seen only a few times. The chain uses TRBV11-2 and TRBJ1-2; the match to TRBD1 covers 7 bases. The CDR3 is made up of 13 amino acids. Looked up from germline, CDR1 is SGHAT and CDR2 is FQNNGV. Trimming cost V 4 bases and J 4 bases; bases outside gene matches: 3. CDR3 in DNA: TGTGCCAGCAGCTCGGGACAGTCCTATGGCTACACCTTC. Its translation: CASSSGQSYGYTF.

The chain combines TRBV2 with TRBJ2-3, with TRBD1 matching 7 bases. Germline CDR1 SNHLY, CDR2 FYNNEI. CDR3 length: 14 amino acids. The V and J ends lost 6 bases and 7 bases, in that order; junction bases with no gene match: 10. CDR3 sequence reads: CASRGDRGLNTQYF. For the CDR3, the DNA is TGTGCCAGCAGGGGGGACAGAGGATTGAATACGCAGTATTTT. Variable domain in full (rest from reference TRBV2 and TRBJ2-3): EPEVTQTPSHQVTQMGQEVILRCVPISNHLYFYWYRQILGQKVEFLVSFYNNEISEKSEIFDDQFSVERPDGSNFTLKIRSTKLEDSAMYFCASRGDRGLNTQYFGPGTRLTVL.

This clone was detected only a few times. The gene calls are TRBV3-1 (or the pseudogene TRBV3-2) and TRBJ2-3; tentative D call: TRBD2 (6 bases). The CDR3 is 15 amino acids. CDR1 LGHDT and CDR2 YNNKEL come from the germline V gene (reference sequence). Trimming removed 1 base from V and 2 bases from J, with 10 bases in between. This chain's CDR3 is CASSQAAGYTDTQYF. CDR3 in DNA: TGTGCCAGCAGCCAAGCCGCGGGGTACACAGATACGCAGTATTTT.

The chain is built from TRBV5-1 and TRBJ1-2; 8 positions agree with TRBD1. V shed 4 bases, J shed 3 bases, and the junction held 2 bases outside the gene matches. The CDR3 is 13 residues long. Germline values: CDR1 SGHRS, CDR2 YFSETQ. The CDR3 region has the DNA TGCGCCAGCAGCCCGGACAGGGACTATGGCTACACCTTC. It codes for CASSPDRDYGYTF.

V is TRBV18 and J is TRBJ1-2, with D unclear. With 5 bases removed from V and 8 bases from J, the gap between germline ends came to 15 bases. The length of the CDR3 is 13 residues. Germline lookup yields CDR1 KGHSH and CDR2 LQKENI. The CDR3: CASSSFNNYGYTF. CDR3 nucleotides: TGTGCCAGCTCATCCTTTAACAATTACGGCTACACCTTC. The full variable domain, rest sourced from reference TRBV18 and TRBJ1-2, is NAGVMQNPRHLVRRRGQEARLRCSPMKGHSHVYWYRQLPEEGLKFMVYLQKENIIDESGMPKERFSAEFPKEGPSILRIQQVVRGDSAAYFCASSSFNNYGYTFGSGTRLTVV.

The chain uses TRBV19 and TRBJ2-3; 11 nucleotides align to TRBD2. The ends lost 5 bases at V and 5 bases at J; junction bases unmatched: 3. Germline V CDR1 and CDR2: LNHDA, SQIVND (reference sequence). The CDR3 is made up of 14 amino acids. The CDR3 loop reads CASSSSGGIDTQYF. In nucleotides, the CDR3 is TGTGCCAGTAGTTCTAGCGGGGGGATAGATACGCAGTATTTT.

CDR3 in DNA: TGTGCCAGCACTGACAGGGGTTGGACTAACTATGGCTACACCTTC. Encoded protein: CASTDRGWTNYGYTF. This chain links TRBV3-1 (or the pseudogene TRBV3-2) with TRBJ1-2, with TRBD1 matching 8 bases. V shed 7 bases, J shed 0 bases, and the junction held 7 bases outside the gene matches. Germline V gene data show CDR1 as LGHDT and CDR2 as YNNKEL (reference sequence). This CDR3 spans 15 amino acids.

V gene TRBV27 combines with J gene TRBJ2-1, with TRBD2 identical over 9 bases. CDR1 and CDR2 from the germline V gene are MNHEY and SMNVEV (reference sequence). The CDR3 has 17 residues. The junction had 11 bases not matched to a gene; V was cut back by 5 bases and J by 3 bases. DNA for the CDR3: TGTGCCAGCAGTACCGCCGGCGGGGGGGCCGGCTACAATGAGCAGTTCTTC. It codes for CASSTAGGGAGYNEQFF.

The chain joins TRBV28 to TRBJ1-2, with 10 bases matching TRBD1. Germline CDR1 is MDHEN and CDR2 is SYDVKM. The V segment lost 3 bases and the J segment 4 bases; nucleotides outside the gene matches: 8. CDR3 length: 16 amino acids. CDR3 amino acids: CASSFPVDRGGYGYTF. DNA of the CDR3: TGTGCCAGCAGTTTTCCCGTGGACAGGGGGGGCTATGGCTACACCTTC.

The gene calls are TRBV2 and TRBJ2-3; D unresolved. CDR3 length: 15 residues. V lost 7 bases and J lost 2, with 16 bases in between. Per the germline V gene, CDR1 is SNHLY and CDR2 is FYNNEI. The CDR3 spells CASTSELSPTDTQYF. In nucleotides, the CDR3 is TGTGCCAGCACCTCCGAACTATCCCCCACAGATACGCAGTATTTT.

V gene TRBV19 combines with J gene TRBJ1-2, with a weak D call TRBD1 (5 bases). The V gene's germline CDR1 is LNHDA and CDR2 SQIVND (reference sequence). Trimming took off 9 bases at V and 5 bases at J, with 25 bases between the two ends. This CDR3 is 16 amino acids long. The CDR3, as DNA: TGTGCCAGCAAACCGACACCTTGGACAACTGGTTATGGCTACACCTTC. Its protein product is CASKPTPWTTGYGYTF.

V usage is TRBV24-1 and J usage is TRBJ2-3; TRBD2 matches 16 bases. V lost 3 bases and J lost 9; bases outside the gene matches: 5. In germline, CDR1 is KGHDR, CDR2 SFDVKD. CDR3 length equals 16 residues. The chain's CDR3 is CATSDPGLAGGRTQYF. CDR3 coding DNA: TGTGCCACCAGTGATCCGGGACTAGCGGGGGGGCGGACGCAGTATTTT.

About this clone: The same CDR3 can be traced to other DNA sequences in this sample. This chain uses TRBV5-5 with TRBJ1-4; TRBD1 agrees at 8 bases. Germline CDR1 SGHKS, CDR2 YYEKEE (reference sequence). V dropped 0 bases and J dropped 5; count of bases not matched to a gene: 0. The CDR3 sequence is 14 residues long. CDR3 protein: CASSLGTGNEKLFF. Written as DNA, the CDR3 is TGTGCCAGCAGCTTGGGGACAGGGAATGAAAAACTGTTTTTT.

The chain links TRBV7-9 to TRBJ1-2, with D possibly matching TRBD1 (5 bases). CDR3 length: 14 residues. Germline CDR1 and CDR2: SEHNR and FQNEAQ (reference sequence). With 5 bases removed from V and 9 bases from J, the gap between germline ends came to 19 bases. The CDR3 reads CASSAQAGIVSYTF. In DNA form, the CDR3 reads TGTGCCAGCAGCGCCCAAGCAGGGATCGTGAGCTACACCTTC.

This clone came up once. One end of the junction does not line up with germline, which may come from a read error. The DNA for the CDR3 is TGTGCCAGCAGTGTTGATAGCGGGGGGTACAACGAGCAGTTCTTC. This encodes CASSVDSGGYNEQFF. The rearrangement links TRBV2 to TRBJ2-1, with TRBD2 matching 10 bases. CDR1 is SNHLY, CDR2 FYNNEI, per germline. The CDR3 length is 15 residues.

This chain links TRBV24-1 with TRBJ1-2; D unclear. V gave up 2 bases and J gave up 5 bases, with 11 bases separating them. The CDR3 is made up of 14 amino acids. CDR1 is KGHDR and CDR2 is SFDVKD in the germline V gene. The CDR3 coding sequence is TGTGCCACCAGTGATTACCAGGAAGATTATGGCTACACCTTC. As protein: CATSDYQEDYGYTF.

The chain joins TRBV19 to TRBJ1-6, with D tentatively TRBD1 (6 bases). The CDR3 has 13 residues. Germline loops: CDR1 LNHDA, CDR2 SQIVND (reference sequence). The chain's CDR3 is CAGGGLNNSPLHF. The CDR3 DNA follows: TGTGCGGGTGGGGGCCTCAATAATTCACCCCTCCACTTT. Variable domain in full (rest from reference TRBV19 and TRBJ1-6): DGGITQSPKYLFRKEGQNVTLSCEQNLNHDAMYWYRQDPGQGLRLIYYSQIVNDFQKGDIAEGYSVSREKKESFPLTVTSAQKNPTAFYLCAGGGLNNSPLHFGNGTRLTVT.

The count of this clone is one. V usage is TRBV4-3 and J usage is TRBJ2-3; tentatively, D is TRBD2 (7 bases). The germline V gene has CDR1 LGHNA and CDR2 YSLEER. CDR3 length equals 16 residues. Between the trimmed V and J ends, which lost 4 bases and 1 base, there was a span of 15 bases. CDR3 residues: CASSPGGGVGTDTQYF. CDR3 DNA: TGCGCCAGCAGCCCCGGAGGGGGGGTGGGCACAGATACGCAGTATTTT.

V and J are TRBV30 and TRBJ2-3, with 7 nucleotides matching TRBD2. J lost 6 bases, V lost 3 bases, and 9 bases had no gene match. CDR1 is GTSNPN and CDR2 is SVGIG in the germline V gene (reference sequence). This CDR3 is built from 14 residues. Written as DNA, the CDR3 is TGTGCCTGGAGCCTGTCTAGCGGTATGGATACGCAGTATTTT. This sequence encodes CAWSLSSGMDTQYF.

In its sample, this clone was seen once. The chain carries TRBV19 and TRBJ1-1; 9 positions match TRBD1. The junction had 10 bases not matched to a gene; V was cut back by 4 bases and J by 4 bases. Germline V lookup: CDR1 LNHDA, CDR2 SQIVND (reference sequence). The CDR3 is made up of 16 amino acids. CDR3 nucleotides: TGTGCCAGTAGTACATACCCGGGACAGGGTGGCACTGAAGCTTTCTTT. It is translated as CASSTYPGQGGTEAFF.

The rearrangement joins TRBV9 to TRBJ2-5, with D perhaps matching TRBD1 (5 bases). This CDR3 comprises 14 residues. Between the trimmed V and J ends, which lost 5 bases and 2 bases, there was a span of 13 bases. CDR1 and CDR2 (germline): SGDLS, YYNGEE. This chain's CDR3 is CASSVGPGQETQYF. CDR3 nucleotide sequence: TGTGCCAGCAGTGTTGGGCCAGGGCAAGAGACCCAGTACTTC.

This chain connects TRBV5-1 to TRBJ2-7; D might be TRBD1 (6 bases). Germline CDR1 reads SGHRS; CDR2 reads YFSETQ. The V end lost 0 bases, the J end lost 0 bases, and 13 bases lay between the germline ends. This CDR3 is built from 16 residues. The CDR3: CASSLAPTGDSYEQYF. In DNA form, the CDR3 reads TGCGCCAGCAGCTTGGCCCCGACAGGAGACTCCTACGAGCAGTACTTC.

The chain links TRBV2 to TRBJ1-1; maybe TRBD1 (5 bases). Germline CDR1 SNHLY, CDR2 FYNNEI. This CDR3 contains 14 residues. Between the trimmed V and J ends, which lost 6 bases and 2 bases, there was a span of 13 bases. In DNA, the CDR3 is TGTGCCAGCAGGGCGGGACGGGGAAACACTGAAGCTTTCTTT. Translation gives CASRAGRGNTEAFF.

DNA of the CDR3: TGTGCCACCAGCAGAGATCTCACCGGGAGTCAAGGAGGCTACACCTTC. Its translation: CATSRDLTGSQGGYTF. V usage is TRBV15 and J usage is TRBJ1-2; D gene unclear. V lost 0 bases and J 8 bases, leaving 19 bases between the germline ends. CDR1 is LNHNV and CDR2 is YYDKDF in the germline V gene (reference sequence). This CDR3 region has 16 residues. The full variable domain, in which reference TRBV15 and TRBJ1-2 provide the parts outside the CDR3, is DAMVIQNPRYQVTQFGKPVTLSCSQTLNHNVMYWYQQKSSQAPKLLFHYYDKDFNNEADTPDNFQSRRPNTSFCFLDIRSPGLGDTAMYLCATSRDLTGSQGGYTFGSGTRLTVV.

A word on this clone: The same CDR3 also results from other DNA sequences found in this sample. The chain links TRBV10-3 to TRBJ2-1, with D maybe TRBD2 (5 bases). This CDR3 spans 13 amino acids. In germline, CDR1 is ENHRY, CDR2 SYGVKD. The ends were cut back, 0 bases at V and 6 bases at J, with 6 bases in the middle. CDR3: CAISESGGNEQFF. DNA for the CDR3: TGTGCCATCAGTGAGTCCGGAGGCAATGAGCAGTTCTTC.